This T cell receptor (beta chain) stems from a study of blood T cell repertoires in COVID-19. About the research overall: Italy, Spain and the United States were the sources of the convalescent and acute COVID-19 samples.

Individuals aged about 18 to 95 years were recruited from about two dozen US areas. This clone was seen just once. The repertoire was sequenced with immunoSEQ multiplex PCR; TCRdb's copy has only in-frame clones and lacks some. Of fewer than 300,000 clones in the sample, around 83% were seen once. This TCR derives from a man in his forties or fifties who had been exposed to COVID-19. Input material: PBMCs or T cells enriched from blood (not recorded which).

The CDR3 DNA sequence: TGTGCCATCAAAGCAGGAACTAACACCGGGGAGCTGTTTTTT. Its protein is CAIKAGTNTGELFF. V and J are TRBV10-3 and TRBJ2-2; D is ambiguous. The CDR3 has 14 residues. V dropped 7 bases and J dropped 2 bases, with 11 bases sitting between them. Germline loops: CDR1 ENHRY, CDR2 SYGVKD.